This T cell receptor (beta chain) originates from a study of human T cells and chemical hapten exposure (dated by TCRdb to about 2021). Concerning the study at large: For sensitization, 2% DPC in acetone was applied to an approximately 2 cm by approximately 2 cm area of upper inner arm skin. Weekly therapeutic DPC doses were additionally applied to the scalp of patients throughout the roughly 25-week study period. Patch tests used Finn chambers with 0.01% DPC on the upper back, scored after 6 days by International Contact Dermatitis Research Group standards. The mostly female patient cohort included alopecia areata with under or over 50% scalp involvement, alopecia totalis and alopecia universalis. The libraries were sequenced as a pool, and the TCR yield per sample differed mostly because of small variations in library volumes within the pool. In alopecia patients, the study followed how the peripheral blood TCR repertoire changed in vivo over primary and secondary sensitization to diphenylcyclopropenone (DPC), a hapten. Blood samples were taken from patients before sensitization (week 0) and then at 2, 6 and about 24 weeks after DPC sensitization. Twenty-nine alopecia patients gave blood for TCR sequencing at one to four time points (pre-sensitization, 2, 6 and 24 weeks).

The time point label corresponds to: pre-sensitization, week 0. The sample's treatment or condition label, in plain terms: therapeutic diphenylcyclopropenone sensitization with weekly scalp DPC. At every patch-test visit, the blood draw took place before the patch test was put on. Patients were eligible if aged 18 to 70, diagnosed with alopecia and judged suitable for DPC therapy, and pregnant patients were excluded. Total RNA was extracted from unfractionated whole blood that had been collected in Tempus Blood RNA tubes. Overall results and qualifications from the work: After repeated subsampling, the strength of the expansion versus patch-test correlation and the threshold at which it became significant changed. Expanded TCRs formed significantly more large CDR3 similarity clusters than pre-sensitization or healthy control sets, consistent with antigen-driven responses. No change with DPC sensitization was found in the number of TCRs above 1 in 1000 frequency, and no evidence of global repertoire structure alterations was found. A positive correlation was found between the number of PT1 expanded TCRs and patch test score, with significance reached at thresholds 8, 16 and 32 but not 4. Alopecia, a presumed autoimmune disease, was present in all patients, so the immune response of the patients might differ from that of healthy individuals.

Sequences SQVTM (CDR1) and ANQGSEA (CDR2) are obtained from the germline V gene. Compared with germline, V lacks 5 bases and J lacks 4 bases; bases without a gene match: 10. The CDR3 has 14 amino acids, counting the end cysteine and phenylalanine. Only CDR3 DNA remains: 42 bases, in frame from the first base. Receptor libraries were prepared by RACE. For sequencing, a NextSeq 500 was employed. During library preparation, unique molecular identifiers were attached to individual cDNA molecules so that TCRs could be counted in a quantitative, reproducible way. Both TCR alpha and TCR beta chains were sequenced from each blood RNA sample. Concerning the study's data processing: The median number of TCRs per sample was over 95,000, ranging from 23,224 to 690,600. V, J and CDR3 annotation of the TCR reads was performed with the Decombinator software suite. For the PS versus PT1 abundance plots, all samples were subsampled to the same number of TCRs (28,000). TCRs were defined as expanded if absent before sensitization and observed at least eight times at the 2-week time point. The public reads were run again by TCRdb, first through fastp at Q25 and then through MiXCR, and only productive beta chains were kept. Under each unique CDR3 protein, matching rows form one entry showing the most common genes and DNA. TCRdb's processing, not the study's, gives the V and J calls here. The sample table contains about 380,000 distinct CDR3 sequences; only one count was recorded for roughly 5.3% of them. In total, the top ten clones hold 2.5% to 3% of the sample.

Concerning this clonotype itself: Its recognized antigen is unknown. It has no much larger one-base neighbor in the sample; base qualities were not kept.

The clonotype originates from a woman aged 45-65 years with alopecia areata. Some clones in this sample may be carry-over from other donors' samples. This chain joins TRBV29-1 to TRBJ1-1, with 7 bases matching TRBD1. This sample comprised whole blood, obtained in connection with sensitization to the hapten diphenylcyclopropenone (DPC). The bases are TGCAGCGTTTCACCGGGACAGAGGTCCACTGAAGCTTTCTTT. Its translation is CSVSPGQRSTEAFF.